These 32 T cell receptor beta chains share one sample of origin, sequenced in a study of Ad26.COV2.S vaccination and SARS-CoV-2 variants. Specified treatment: around 19 received Ad26.COV2.S at low or high dose, single or two shots; about 5 received placebo; per-sample allocation not given. Day 63 following the first vaccine or placebo injection was when the samples were taken. Sequencing used immunoSEQ multiplex PCR; TCRdb keeps in-frame clones, though not all of them. In the table there are 410,000 or so clones, 92% of which are singletons. This specimen was peripheral blood, taken in a trial of Ad26.COV2.S vaccine versus placebo. Receptor source: a person between 18 and 59 years old who received the Ad26.COV2.S COVID-19 vaccine or a placebo.

The chain recombines TRBV4-3 with TRBJ1-1; 8 nucleotides align to TRBD1. The CDR3 is 14 residues long. The germline V gene has CDR1 LGHNA and CDR2 YSLEER. V lost 5 bases to trimming and J lost 3 bases; unmatched junction nucleotides: 5. The CDR3 DNA reads as TGCGCCAGCAGCGGCGGACAGGGTTACACTGAAGCTTTCTTT. Amino acids: CASSGGQGYTEAFF.

This clone has just one count. The J gene is TRBJ2-3, the V gene TRBV27, with 11 bases matching TRBD2. The germline V gene encodes CDR1 MNHEY and CDR2 SMNVEV (reference sequence). This CDR3 has 18 residues. V dropped 5 bases and J dropped 2; count of bases not matched to a gene: 12. The CDR3 nucleotides read TGTGCCAGCAGTCGATCCGAGATAGCGGGGGGGCCCACAGATACGCAGTATTTT. Amino acid sequence: CASSRSEIAGGPTDTQYF.

The chain uses TRBV3-1 (or the pseudogene TRBV3-2) and TRBJ1-4, with a possible D match to TRBD1 (5 bases). CDR3 size: 15 residues. From germline, CDR1 is LGHDT and CDR2 YNNKEL (reference sequence). V was pared by 4 bases and J by 8 bases, with 17 bases between. The CDR3 loop reads CASSPQGGEYEKLFF. The CDR3 DNA reads as TGTGCCAGCAGCCCTCAGGGAGGGGAGTACGAAAAACTGTTTTTT.

This chain links TRBV30 with TRBJ1-1; D not certain. The V end was cut by 4 bases, the J end by 1 base, with 13 bases between. The CDR3 runs 14 residues. Germline CDR1 and CDR2: GTSNPN and SVGIG (reference sequence). The CDR3 region is CAWTALTENTEAFF. The CDR3 DNA sequence: TGTGCCTGGACCGCCCTGACCGAGAACACTGAAGCTTTCTTT.

The chain links TRBV13 to TRBJ1-2, with TRBD1 identical over 9 bases. V was pared by 5 bases and J by 3 bases, with 7 bases of the junction left unmatched. The CDR3 totals 15 residues. CDR1 PRHDT and CDR2 FYEKMQ come from the germline V gene (reference sequence). CDR3 region: CASSREQGAYYGYTF. CDR3 bases: TGTGCCAGCAGCCGTGAACAGGGGGCGTACTATGGCTACACCTTC.

The chain joins TRBV13 to TRBJ2-1, with 9 bases fitting TRBD1. CDR3 length equals 15 residues. V trimming: 5 bases; J trimming: 5 bases; junction bases outside the gene matches: 7. Per germline, CDR1 PRHDT and CDR2 FYEKMQ (reference sequence). CDR3 nucleotide sequence: TGTGCCAGCAGCCCGACCGGGACAGGGAACAATGAGCAGTTCTTC. It specifies CASSPTGTGNNEQFF.

This clone was observed once. The chain recombines TRBV5-1 with TRBJ2-2; possible D gene TRBD2, 5 bases. This CDR3 contains 17 residues. Trimming pared 0 bases from V and 6 bases from J, leaving 18 bases between. CDR1 and CDR2 from the germline V gene are SGHRS and YFSETQ. The CDR3: CASSLVRTDSRAGELFF. For the CDR3, the DNA is TGCGCCAGCAGCTTGGTACGGACCGACTCGAGGGCCGGGGAGCTGTTTTTT.

CDR3 amino acids: CSVEGAGEPDTQYF. CDR3 coding DNA: TGCAGCGTTGAAGGAGCGGGGGAGCCAGATACGCAGTATTTT. The rearrangement uses TRBV29-1 and TRBJ2-3; 8 bases are shared with TRBD2. The germline V gene encodes CDR1 SQVTM and CDR2 ANQGSEA. The CDR3 is 14 amino acids. Losses at the gene ends were 1 base for V and 4 bases for J; bases not matched to a gene: 4.

V is TRBV7-2 and J is TRBJ1-5; D is unclear. V was pared by 3 bases and J by 0 bases, with 9 bases between. The CDR3 is 15 amino acids. Looked up from germline, CDR1 is SGHTA and CDR2 is FQGNSA. CDR3 nucleotides: TGTGCCAGCAGCTTTTCCCCCTCTAGCAATCAGCCCCAGCATTTT. It specifies CASSFSPSSNQPQHF.

The gene calls are TRBV6-5 and TRBJ1-1, with D hard to call. Per the germline V gene, CDR1 is MNHEY and CDR2 is SVGAGI. The CDR3 is made up of 14 amino acids. V gave up 6 bases and J gave up 1 base, with 12 bases separating them. The DNA of the CDR3 is TGTGCCAGCAGATCCCTAGTCCCGAACACTGAAGCTTTCTTT. It encodes CASRSLVPNTEAFF.

The rearrangement uses TRBV5-5 and TRBJ2-7; no definite D call. CDR1 SGHKS and CDR2 YYEKEE come from the germline V gene (reference sequence). This CDR3 is 14 amino acids long. The germline V and J ends were trimmed by 2 bases and 0 bases, with 9 bases remaining between them. CDR3 protein: CASSFLADSYEQYF. The CDR3 DNA is TGTGCCAGCAGCTTCTTGGCGGACTCCTACGAGCAGTACTTC.

The chain recombines TRBV3-1 (or the pseudogene TRBV3-2) with TRBJ1-6; D is perhaps TRBD1 (6 bases). Germline values: CDR1 LGHDT, CDR2 YNNKEL (reference sequence). The length of the CDR3 is 14 residues. V lost 4 bases and J 7 bases, leaving 11 bases between the germline ends. The CDR3 region has the DNA TGTGCCAGCAGCCCGTCGACAGGAAATTCACCCCTCCACTTT. Protein: CASSPSTGNSPLHF.

V and J are TRBV7-2 and TRBJ2-5; possibly TRBD2 for D (6 bases). Trimming stripped 5 bases from V and 2 bases from J, with 12 bases between. Per germline, CDR1 SGHTA and CDR2 FQGNSA. The CDR3 spans 14 residues. The CDR3 region is CASSRDWVQETQYF. The CDR3 bases are TGTGCCAGCAGCCGGGACTGGGTTCAAGAGACCCAGTACTTC.

The chain uses TRBV19 and TRBJ1-2; TRBD1 agrees at 7 bases. Germline CDR1 is LNHDA and CDR2 is SQIVND (reference sequence). This CDR3 region has 14 residues. V lost 0 bases to trimming and J lost 8 bases; unmatched junction nucleotides: 6. The CDR3 loop reads CASSIDDEQGGYTF. The CDR3 region has the DNA TGTGCCAGTAGTATAGACGACGAACAGGGGGGCTACACCTTC.

V gene TRBV5-4 combines with J gene TRBJ1-2; 7 bases are a match to TRBD1. Germline V gene sequence: CDR1 SGHNT, CDR2 YYREEE (reference sequence). The CDR3 contains 14 residues. The V gene end was trimmed by 2 bases and the J gene end by 5 bases; junction bases not matched to a gene: 6. The DNA for the CDR3 is TGTGCCAGCAGCTTCGCCGGGACAGAGTATGGCTACACCTTC. As protein: CASSFAGTEYGYTF. Together with reference TRBV5-4 and TRBJ1-2, the CDR3 gives the full variable domain: ETGVTQSPTHLIKTRGQQVTLRCSSQSGHNTVSWYQQALGQGPQFIFQYYREEENGRGNFPPRFSGLQFPNYSSELNVNALELDDSALYLCASSFAGTEYGYTFGSGTRLTVV.

The chain uses TRBV19 and TRBJ1-1, with D possibly TRBD1 on 6 matching bases. Germline V CDR1 and CDR2: LNHDA, SQIVND (reference sequence). The CDR3 covers 15 residues. Trimming left V 6 bases short and J 3 bases short, with 17 bases between. The CDR3 DNA reads TGTGCCAGTAGCAAGGGGACACCCGGCGACACTGAAGCTTTCTTT. It specifies CASSKGTPGDTEAFF.

This sequence joins TRBV18 and TRBJ2-5, with D perhaps TRBD2 (6 bases). V lost 1 base and J 2 bases, leaving 17 bases between the germline ends. In germline, CDR1 is KGHSH, CDR2 LQKENI. CDR3 length equals 17 residues. The CDR3 nucleotides are TGTGCCAGCTCACCACTCAGTAACGGGGGAGATCAAGAGACCCAGTACTTC. Its protein is CASSPLSNGGDQETQYF.

The J gene is TRBJ1-2, the V gene TRBV11-2, with D hard to call. V lost 2 bases and J 0 bases, leaving 7 bases between the germline ends. The CDR3 is 14 residues long. Germline lookup yields CDR1 SGHAT and CDR2 FQNNGV. CDR3 coding DNA: TGTGCCAGCAGCTTATTATCAGCTAACTATGGCTACACCTTC. This sequence encodes CASSLLSANYGYTF. Complete variable domain (other parts from reference TRBV11-2 and TRBJ1-2): EAGVAQSPRYKIIEKRQSVAFWCNPISGHATLYWYQQILGQGPKLLIQFQNNGVVDDSQLPKDRFSAERLKGVDSTLKIQPAKLEDSAVYLCASSLLSANYGYTFGSGTRLTVV.

This rearrangement joins TRBV25-1 to TRBJ1-2; D unresolved. The V gene's germline CDR1 is MGHDK and CDR2 SYGVNS. With 4 bases removed from V and 0 bases from J, the gap between germline ends came to 6 bases. The CDR3 runs 13 residues. CDR3 amino acids: CASSGGTNYGYTF. The CDR3 coding sequence is TGTGCCAGCAGTGGAGGAACTAACTATGGCTACACCTTC.

This rearrangement joins TRBV7-9 to TRBJ2-3, with 14 bases that match TRBD2. Germline V gives CDR1 SEHNR, CDR2 FQNEAQ (reference sequence). CDR3 length: 17 amino acids. V trimming: 1 base; J trimming: 3 bases; junction bases outside the gene matches: 3. CDR3 residues: CASSLEGTSGRTDTQYF. The CDR3 coding sequence is TGTGCCAGCAGCTTAGAGGGGACTAGCGGGAGAACAGATACGCAGTATTTT.

This rearrangement joins TRBV5-1 to TRBJ2-6; D gene ambiguous. The germline CDR1 and CDR2 sequences are SGHRS and YFSETQ. The CDR3 contains 11 residues. Between the trimmed V and J ends, which lost 1 base and 13 bases, there was a span of 6 bases. The chain's CDR3 is CASSLSEVLTF. In DNA, the CDR3 is TGCGCCAGCAGCTTGTCAGAAGTCCTGACTTTC.

This chain links TRBV15 with TRBJ2-7, with 10 bases lining up with TRBD2. The CDR3 extends over 16 amino acids. After removal of 3 bases from V and 7 bases from J, the junction contained 12 bases not matched to a gene. Per the germline V gene, CDR1 is LNHNV and CDR2 is YYDKDF (reference sequence). The CDR3: CATSSNWLAGEWEQYF. The DNA for the CDR3 is TGTGCCACCAGCAGTAATTGGCTAGCGGGGGAGTGGGAGCAGTACTTC.

The genes are TRBV5-1 and TRBJ1-5; weak D call: TRBD1 (5 bases). The V end lost 4 bases, the J end lost 7 bases, and 15 bases lay between the germline ends. CDR1 SGHRS and CDR2 YFSETQ come from the germline V gene. This CDR3 has 14 amino acids. DNA of the CDR3: TGCGCCAGCAGCCCGGGGGGAAGGGACCAGCCCCAGCATTTT. Protein product: CASSPGGRDQPQHF.

V and J are TRBV9 and TRBJ1-1; D possibly corresponds to TRBD1 (6 bases). Germline lookup yields CDR1 SGDLS and CDR2 YYNGEE. The germline V and J ends were trimmed by 4 bases and 5 bases, with 27 bases remaining between them. This CDR3 is 18 amino acids long. Written as DNA, the CDR3 is TGTGCCAGCAGCCCCGGGTCGACCTGGAACAGGGTAGAAACTGAAGCTTTCTTT. Translated, it gives CASSPGSTWNRVETEAFF.

The chain links TRBV3-1 (or the pseudogene TRBV3-2) to TRBJ1-2, with D uncertain. There are 14 residues in the CDR3. Germline values: CDR1 LGHDT, CDR2 YNNKEL (reference sequence). V lost 0 bases, J lost 8 bases, and 13 bases lay in between. The CDR3 sequence: CASSQDGGVGGYTF. The CDR3 DNA follows: TGTGCCAGCAGCCAAGATGGCGGGGTCGGCGGCTACACCTTC.

This chain links TRBV15 with TRBJ1-3; no definite D call. The V gene lost 3 bases and the J gene lost 5 bases, with 11 bases spanning the gap. The CDR3 runs 14 residues. Germline-derived CDR1 and CDR2 are LNHNV and YYDKDF (reference sequence). CDR3 amino acids: CATSRDIGRNTIYF. For the CDR3, the DNA is TGTGCCACCAGCAGGGATATTGGACGAAACACCATATATTTT.

V gene TRBV7-9 combines with J gene TRBJ1-1, with TRBD1 matching over 7 bases. Germline lookup yields CDR1 SEHNR and CDR2 FQNEAQ (reference sequence). Trimming took 5 bases from V and 6 from J; bases not matched to a gene: 6. The CDR3 sequence is 13 residues long. CDR3 residues: CASSVTGVAEAFF. The CDR3 DNA sequence: TGTGCCAGCAGCGTCACAGGGGTGGCTGAAGCTTTCTTT.

V gene TRBV4-1 combines with J gene TRBJ2-7; D is perhaps TRBD1 or TRBD2 (5 bases each). The CDR3 contains 13 residues. Trimming removed 9 bases at V and 0 bases at J, with 12 bases between. CDR1 and CDR2 from the germline V gene are MGHRA and YSYEKL. This chain's CDR3 is CASGTESSYEQYF. The CDR3 nucleotides read TGCGCCAGTGGGACCGAAAGCTCCTACGAGCAGTACTTC.

The gene calls are TRBV6-1 and TRBJ2-2; no clear D gene. The CDR3 consists of 14 residues. Germline V lookup: CDR1 MNHNS, CDR2 SASEGT. Trimming removed 2 bases at V and 0 bases at J, with 4 bases between. CDR3 nucleotide sequence: TGTGCCAGCAGTGAACGGTCGAACACCGGGGAGCTGTTTTTT. As protein: CASSERSNTGELFF.

The V call is TRBV6-1, the J call TRBJ2-6; no clear D. The germline CDR1 and CDR2 sequences are MNHNS and SASEGT. CDR3 size: 14 residues. V gave up 2 bases and J gave up 3 bases, with 5 bases separating them. Here the CDR3 reads CASSELFGANVLTF. DNA for the CDR3: TGTGCCAGCAGTGAACTCTTTGGGGCCAACGTCCTGACTTTC.

This clone has only a few counts. This rearrangement joins TRBV9 to TRBJ1-2; TRBD1 matches 8 bases. The CDR3 consists of 13 residues. Per germline, CDR1 SGDLS and CDR2 YYNGEE. The junction had 2 bases not matched to a gene; V was cut back by 2 bases and J by 5 bases. CDR3 region: CASSVRDRYGYTF. In DNA, the CDR3 is TGTGCCAGCAGCGTCCGGGACAGGTATGGCTACACCTTC.

The rearrangement links TRBV6-5 to TRBJ2-7; the match to TRBD2 covers 11 bases. Per the germline V gene, CDR1 is MNHEY and CDR2 is SVGAGI. The junction had 0 bases not matched to a gene; V was cut back by 4 bases and J by 1 base. This CDR3 is built from 14 residues. CDR3 in DNA: TGTGCCAGCAGTTTAGCGGGGGGGTCCTACGAGCAGTACTTC. It translates to CASSLAGGSYEQYF.